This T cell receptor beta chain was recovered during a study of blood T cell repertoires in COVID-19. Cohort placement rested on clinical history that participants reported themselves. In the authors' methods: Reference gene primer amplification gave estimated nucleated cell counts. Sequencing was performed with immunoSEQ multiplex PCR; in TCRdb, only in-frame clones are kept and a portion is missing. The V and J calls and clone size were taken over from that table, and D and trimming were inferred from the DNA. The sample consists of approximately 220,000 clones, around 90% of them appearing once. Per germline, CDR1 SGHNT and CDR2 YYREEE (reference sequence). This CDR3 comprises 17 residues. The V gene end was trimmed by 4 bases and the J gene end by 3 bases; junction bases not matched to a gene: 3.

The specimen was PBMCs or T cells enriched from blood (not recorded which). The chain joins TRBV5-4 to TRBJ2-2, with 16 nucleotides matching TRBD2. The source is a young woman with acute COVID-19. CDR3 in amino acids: CASSPGLAGGYTGELFF. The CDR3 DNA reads TGTGCCAGCAGCCCGGGACTAGCGGGGGGGTACACCGGGGAGCTGTTTTTT.